This is a list of T cell receptor beta chains from one sample in a study of T-cell reconstitution after alpha-beta-depleted transplantation in children. MiXCR, applied by TCRdb to the PCR reads, yields one record per CDR3 protein. The profile shows about 72,000 distinct CDR3 sequences, about 7.3% of them singletons. Sequences were derived from PBMCs from the stem cell graft donor, sampled from the stem cell graft. The receptors were gathered from a human donor who donated a stem cell graft to a child with acute lymphoblastic leukemia. CDR3s include the opening cysteine and the closing phenylalanine or tryptophan. Each record gives: V gene, D gene, CDR3 protein. The D gene is left open where the match is weak.

>TRBV12-3/TRBV12-4|TRBD1
CASSPRTGGVGNQPQHF
>TRBV20-1|TRBD1
CSARGDSQETQYF
>TRBV10-3|TRBD1
CAISERQGKGTDTQYF
>TRBV11-3|NA
CASSFQVGQGEQFF
>TRBV4-3|TRBD1
CASSQDRTGVRGDGYTF
>TRBV3-1|TRBD1
CASSRFSDRDEQYF
>TRBV29-1|NA
CSVEGGTYEQYF
>TRBV7-2|TRBD1
CASSAGQATNRAFF
>TRBV5-4|TRBD1
CASSRRDRHTDTQYF
>TRBV4-1|NA
CASMESANTGELFF
>TRBV7-7|TRBD2
CASSLRTPSGRGETQYF
>TRBV29-1|NA
CSVVSETSGNTIYF
>TRBV2|TRBD2
CASGPGGRNEQFF
>TRBV5-1|NA
CASSLAEGRGNEQYF
>TRBV29-1|TRBD1
CSVEKAPGTGGPEQYF
>TRBV5-6|NA
CASTSQHGQPQYF
>TRBV5-1|TRBD2
CASSLNSGRGEQYF
>TRBV7-9|TRBD1
CASSLETGGWGKNIQYF
>TRBV6-5|TRBD1
CASSYGGQGMAEQYF
>TRBV19|TRBD2
CASSRLAGGQYF
>TRBV27|NA
CASSFGDTGELFF
>TRBV19|TRBD1
CASSDRDRRTTNEKLFF
>TRBV6-1|NA
CAGSLGVTGANVLTF
>TRBV29-1|NA
CSVEDGGRFDEQFF
>TRBV12-3/TRBV12-4|NA
CASSFVPGRVVNTEAFF
>TRBV5-1|TRBD1
CASSLNPGTGIANEKLFF
>TRBV6-4|NA
CASSSTGSSYNEQFF
>TRBV5-6|NA
CASSSGQWYGANEKLFF
>TRBV12-3/TRBV12-4|NA
CASRPWSLETQYF
>TRBV20-1|TRBD1
CSARDAGGAGSETEQYF
>TRBV7-2|NA
CASSLTGPHNQPQHF
>TRBV5-1|TRBD2
CASSLDLAGGLETQYF
>TRBV4-3|TRBD2
CASSQRGGGGTDTQYF
>TRBV10-3|TRBD1
CAIPPTGAQETQYF
>TRBV4-3|TRBD2
CASSPETGGSRDEQFF
>TRBV28|NA
CASRIGGWSNQPQHF
>TRBV10-3|TRBD2
CAISPRGTSGDTTRDTQYF
>TRBV12-3/TRBV12-4|TRBD1
CASTRTGGSYTQYF
>TRBV9|TRBD1
CASSVGGQGASGANVLTF
>TRBV5-1|TRBD1
CASSLQGNNSPLHF
>TRBV6-1|TRBD2
CASSEGPSGTYEQYF
>TRBV24-1|NA
CATSDPGRLNYNEQFF
>TRBV5-6|NA
CASSLGQEYGYTF
>TRBV7-3|TRBD2
CASSVAGGPGTQYF
>TRBV5-1|NA
CASSHGTDREQYF
>TRBV20-1|NA
CSARTLQAYEQYF
>TRBV2|TRBD1
CASKGDRGRQPQHF
>TRBV20-1|TRBD2
CSATRSGRALYNEQFF